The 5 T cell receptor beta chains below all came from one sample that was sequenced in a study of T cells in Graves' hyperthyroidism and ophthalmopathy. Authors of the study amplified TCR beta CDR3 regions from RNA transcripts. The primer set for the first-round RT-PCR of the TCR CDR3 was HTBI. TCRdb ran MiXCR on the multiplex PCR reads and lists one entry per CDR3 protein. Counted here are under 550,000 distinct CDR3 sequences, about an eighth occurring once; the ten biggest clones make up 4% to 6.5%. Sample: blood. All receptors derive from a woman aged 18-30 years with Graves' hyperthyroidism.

CDR3 sequence reads: CASSPLTGRGGRGDEQYF. CDR3 DNA sequence: TGTGCCAGCAGCCCCCTGACAGGAAGGGGGGGCCGAGGCGACGAGCAGTACTTC. The V call is TRBV14, the J call TRBJ2-7; weak D call: TRBD2 (7 bases). V was clipped by 4 bases and J by 5 bases, with 27 bases between them. The CDR3 runs to 18 residues. Germline-derived CDR1 and CDR2 are SGHDN and FVKESK.

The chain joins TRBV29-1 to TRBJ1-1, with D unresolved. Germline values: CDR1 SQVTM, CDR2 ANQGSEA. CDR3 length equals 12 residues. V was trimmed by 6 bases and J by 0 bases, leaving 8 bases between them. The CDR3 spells CSVLTLNTEAFF. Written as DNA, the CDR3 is TGCAGCGTACTAACACTGAACACTGAAGCTTTCTTT.

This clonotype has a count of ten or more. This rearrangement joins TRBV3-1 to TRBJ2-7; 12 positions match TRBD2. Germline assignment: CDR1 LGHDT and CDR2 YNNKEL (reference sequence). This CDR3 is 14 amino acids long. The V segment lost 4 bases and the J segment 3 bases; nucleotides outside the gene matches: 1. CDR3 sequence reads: CASSRTSGNYEQYF. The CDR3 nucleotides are TGTGCCAGCAGCCGGACTAGCGGGAACTACGAGCAGTACTTC.

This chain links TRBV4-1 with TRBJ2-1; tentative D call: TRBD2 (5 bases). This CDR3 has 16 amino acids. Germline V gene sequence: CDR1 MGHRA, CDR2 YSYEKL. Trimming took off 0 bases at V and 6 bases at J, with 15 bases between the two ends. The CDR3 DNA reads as TGCGCCAGCAGCCAAGAGTTCAGGAGGCTAAGCAATGAGCAGTTCTTC. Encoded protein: CASSQEFRRLSNEQFF.

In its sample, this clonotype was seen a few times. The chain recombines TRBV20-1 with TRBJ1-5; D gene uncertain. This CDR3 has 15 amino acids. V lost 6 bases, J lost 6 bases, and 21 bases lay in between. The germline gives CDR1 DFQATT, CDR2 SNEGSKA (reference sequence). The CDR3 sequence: CSAERPVGSRQPQHF. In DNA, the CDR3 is TGCAGTGCGGAAAGACCGGTAGGTAGTCGTCAGCCCCAGCATTTT.